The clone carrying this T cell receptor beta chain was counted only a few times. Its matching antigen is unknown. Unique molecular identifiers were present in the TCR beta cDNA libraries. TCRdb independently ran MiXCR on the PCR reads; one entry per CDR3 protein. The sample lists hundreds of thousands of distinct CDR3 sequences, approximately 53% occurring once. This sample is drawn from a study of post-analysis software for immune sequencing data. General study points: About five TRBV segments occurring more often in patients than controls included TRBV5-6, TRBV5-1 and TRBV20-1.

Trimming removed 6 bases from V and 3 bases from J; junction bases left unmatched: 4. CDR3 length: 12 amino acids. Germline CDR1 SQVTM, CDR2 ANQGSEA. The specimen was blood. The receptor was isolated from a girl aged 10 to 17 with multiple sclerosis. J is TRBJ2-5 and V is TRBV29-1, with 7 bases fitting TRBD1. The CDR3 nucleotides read TGCAGCGTAGGACAGGTGGAAGAGACCCAGTACTTC. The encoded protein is CSVGQVEETQYF.